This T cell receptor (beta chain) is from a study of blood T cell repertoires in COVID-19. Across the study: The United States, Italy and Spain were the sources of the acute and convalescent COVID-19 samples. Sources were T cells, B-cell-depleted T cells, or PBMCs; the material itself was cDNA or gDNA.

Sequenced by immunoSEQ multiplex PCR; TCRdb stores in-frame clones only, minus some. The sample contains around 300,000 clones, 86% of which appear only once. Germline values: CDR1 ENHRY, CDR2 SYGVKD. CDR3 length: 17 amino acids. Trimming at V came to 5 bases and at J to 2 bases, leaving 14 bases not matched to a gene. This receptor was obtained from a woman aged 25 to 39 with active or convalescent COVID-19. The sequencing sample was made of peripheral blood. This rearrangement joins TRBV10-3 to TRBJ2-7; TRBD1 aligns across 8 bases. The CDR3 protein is CAISPDPRQGSPYEQYF. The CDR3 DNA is TGTGCCATCAGTCCGGACCCCCGACAGGGGTCCCCCTACGAGCAGTACTTC.